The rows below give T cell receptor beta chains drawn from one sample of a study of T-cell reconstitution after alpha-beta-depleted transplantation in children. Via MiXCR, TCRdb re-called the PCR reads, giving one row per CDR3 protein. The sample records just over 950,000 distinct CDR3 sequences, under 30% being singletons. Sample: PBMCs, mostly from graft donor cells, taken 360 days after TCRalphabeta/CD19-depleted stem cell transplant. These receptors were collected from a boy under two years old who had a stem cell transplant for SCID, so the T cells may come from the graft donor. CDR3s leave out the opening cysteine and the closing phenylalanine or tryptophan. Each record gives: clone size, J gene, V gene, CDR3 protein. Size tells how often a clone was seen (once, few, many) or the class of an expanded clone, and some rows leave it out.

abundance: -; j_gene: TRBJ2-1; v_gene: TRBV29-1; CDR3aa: SVPNPDRFYNEQF
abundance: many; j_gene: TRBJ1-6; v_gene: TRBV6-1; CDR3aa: ASRKGDYNSPLH
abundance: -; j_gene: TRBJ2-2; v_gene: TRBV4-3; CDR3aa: ASSQEALASPNTGELF
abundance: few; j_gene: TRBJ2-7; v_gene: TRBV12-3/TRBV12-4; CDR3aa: ASRLNAEQY
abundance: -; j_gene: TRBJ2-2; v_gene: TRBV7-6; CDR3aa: ASSPVPGQGAVGELF
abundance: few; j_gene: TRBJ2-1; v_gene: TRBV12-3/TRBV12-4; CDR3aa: ASSPLQYNEQF
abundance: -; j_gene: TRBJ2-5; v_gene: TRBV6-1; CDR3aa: ASSEWSEETQY
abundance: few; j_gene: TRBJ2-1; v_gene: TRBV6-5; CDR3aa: ASSFDPRINNEQF
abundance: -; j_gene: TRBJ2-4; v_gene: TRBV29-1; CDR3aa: SVLVGQLAKNIQY
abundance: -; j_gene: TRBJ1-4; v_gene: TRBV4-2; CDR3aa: ASSREQGREKLF
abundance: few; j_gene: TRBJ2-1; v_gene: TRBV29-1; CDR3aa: SVEDPGEYNEQF
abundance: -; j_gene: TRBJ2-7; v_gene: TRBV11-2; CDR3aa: ASSPRLTGGYEQY
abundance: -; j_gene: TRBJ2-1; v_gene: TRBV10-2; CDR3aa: ASKGPDRYNEQF
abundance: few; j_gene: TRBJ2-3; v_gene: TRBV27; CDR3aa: ATRLGAATDTQY
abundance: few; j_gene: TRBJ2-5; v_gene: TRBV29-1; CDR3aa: QPGQVLQETQY
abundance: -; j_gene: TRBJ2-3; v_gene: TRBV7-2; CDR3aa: ASSLGPSMTDTQY
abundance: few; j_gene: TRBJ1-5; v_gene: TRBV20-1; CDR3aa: SATQDSNQPQH
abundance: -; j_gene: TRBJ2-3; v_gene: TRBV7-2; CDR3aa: ASGDPGGPTQY
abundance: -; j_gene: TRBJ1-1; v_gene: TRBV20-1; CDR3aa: SARGWHGLNTEAF
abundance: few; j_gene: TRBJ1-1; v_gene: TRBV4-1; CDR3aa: ASSQAPGGVPEAF
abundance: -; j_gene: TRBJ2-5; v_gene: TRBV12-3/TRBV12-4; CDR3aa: ASSHTRDRVRDETQY
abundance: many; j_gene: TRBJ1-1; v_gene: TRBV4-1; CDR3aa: ASSPEGVRLDTEAF
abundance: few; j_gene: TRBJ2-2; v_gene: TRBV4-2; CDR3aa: ASSPRAGGNTGELF
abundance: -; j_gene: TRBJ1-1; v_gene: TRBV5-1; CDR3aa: ASSQGSSTEAF
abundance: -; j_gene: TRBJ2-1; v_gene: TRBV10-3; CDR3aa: AISAAGIYNEQF
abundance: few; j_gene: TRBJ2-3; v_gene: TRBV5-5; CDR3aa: ASSLPRGGLTDTQY
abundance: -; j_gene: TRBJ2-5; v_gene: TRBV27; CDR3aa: ASSSTEEETQY
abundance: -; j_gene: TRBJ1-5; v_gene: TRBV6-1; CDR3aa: ASRAGTGIQPQH
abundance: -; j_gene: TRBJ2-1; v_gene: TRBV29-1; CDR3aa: SSTSGGAYNEQF
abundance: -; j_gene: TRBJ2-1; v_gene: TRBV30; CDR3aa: AWSRHSASVPNEQF
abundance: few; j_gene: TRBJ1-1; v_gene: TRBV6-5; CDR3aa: ASSSRPGQVDTEAF
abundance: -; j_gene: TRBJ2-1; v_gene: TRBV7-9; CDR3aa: ASSLAGGPWEQF
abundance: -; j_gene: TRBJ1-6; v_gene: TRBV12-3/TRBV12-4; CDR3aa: ASSLDSFYSPLH
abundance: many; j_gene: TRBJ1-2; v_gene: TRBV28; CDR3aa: ASSTAGGNGYT
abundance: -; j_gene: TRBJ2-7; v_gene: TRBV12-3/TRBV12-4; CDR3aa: ASSLSTGGVYEQY
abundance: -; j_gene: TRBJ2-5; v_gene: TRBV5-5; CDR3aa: ASSLGVGGGPQETQY
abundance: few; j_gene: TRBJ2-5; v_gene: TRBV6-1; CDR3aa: ASRRNRGTIKETQY
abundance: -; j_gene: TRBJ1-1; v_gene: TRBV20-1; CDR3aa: SASRDRVSTEAF
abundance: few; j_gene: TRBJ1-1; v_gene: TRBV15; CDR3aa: ATSRGAAIATEAF
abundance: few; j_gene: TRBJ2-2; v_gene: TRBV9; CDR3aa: ASSVRSSNTGELF
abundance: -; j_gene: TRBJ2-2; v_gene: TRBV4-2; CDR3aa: ASSQDTTYTGELF
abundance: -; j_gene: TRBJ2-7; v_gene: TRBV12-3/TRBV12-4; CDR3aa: ASSQERGSYEQY
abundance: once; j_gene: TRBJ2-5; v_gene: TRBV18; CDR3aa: ASSRRIPGQGLETQY
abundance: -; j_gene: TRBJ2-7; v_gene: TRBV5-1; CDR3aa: ASSLNPQGAFPYEQY
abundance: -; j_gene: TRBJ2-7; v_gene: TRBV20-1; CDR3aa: SARIRYEQY
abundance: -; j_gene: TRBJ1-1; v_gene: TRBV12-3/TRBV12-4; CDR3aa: ASSLQTGGVTEAF
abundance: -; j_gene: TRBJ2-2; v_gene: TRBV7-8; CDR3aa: ASSLPNRDRLDTGELF
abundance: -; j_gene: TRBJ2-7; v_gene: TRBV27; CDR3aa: ASKSLAGGRALSEQY
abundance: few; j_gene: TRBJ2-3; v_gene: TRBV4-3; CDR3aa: ASSQELAGSTDTQY
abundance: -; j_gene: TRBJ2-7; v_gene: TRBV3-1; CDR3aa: ASSQRLAGGIEQY
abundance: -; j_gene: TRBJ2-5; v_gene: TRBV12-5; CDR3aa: ASGRDSYLEETQY